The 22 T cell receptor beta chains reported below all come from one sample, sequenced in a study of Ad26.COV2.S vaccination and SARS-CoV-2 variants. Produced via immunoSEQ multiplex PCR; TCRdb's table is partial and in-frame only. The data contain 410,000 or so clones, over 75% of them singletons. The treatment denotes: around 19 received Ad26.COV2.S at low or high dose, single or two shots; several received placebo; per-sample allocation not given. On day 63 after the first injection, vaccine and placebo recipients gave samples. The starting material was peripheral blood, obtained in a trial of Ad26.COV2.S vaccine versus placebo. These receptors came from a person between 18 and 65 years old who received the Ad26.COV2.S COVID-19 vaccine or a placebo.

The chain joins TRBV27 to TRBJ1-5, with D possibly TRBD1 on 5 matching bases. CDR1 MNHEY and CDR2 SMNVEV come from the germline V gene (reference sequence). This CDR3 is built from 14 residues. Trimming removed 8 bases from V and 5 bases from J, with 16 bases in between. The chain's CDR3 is CASAPLGTDQPQHF. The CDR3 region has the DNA TGTGCCAGCGCCCCTTTGGGGACGGATCAGCCCCAGCATTTT.

CDR3 nucleotides: TGCGCCAGCAGCCCAGGTGCAGGGAACTATGGCTACACCTTC. Protein sequence: CASSPGAGNYGYTF. The chain carries TRBV4-3 and TRBJ1-2; possible D gene TRBD1, 5 bases. Trimming took 4 bases from V and 2 from J, leaving 11 bases between them. The CDR3 runs 14 residues. Looked up from germline, CDR1 is LGHNA and CDR2 is YSLEER.

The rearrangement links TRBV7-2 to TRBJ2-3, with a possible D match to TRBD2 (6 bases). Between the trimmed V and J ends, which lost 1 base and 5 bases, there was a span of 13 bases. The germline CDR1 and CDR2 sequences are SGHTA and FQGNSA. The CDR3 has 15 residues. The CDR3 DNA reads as TGTGCCAGCAGCTTAGGTGGCGGGACGGTAGATACGCAGTATTTT. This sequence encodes CASSLGGGTVDTQYF.

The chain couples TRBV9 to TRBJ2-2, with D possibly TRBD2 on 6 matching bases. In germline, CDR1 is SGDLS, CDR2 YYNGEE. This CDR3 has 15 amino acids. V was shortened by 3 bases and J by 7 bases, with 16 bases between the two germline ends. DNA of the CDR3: TGTGCCAGCAGCGCCTTTACGACTAGTGACGGGGAGCTGTTTTTT. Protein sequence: CASSAFTTSDGELFF.

DNA for the CDR3: TGCAGTGCTAAGGACCGCTACGAGCAGTACTTC. Encoded protein: CSAKDRYEQYF. The rearrangement links TRBV20-1 to TRBJ2-7; D remains unclear. Germline CDR1 and CDR2: DFQATT and SNEGSKA (reference sequence). V lost 4 bases and J 3 bases, leaving 7 bases between the germline ends. The CDR3 is 11 residues long.

CDR3 nucleotide sequence: TGTGCCAGCGGCACTAGCGGAATCAAAAACATTCAGTACTTC. Its protein is CASGTSGIKNIQYF. V gene TRBV27 combines with J gene TRBJ2-4; 8 bases agree with TRBD2. Germline V CDR1 and CDR2: MNHEY, SMNVEV (reference sequence). V shed 8 bases and J 3 bases; nucleotides not matched to a gene: 6. The CDR3 runs to 14 residues.

This chain's CDR3 is CASSEAYRDYYEQYF. The DNA of the CDR3 is TGTGCCAGCAGTGAAGCCTATCGGGACTACTACGAGCAGTACTTC. The V call is TRBV6-1, the J call TRBJ2-7; 7 bases agree with TRBD2. This CDR3 is built from 15 residues. The ends lost 0 bases at V and 3 bases at J; junction bases unmatched: 5. Germline CDR1 MNHNS, CDR2 SASEGT.

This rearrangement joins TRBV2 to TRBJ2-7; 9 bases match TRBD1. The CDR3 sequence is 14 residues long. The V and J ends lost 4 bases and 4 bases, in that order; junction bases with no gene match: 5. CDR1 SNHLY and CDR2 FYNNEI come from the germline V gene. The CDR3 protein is CASSAGQGIYEQYF. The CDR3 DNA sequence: TGTGCCAGCAGTGCGGGACAGGGTATTTACGAGCAGTACTTC.

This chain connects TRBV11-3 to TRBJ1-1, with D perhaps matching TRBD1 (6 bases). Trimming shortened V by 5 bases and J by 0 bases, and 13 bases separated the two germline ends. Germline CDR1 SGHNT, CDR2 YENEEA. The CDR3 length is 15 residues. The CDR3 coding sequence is TGTGCCAGCAGCGCCGGGGGACACTTGAACACTGAAGCTTTCTTT. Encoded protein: CASSAGGHLNTEAFF. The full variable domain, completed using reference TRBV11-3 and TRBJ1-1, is EAGVVQSPRYKIIEKKQPVAFWCNPISGHNTLYWYLQNLGQGPELLIRYENEEAVDDSQLPKDRFSAERLKGVDSTLKIQPAELGDSAVYLCASSAGGHLNTEAFFGQGTRLTVV.

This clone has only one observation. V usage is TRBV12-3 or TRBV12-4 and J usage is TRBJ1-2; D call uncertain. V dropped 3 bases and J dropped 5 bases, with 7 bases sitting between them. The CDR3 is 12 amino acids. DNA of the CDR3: TGTGCCAGCAGTTTGGGATCGTATGGCTACACCTTC. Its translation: CASSLGSYGYTF.

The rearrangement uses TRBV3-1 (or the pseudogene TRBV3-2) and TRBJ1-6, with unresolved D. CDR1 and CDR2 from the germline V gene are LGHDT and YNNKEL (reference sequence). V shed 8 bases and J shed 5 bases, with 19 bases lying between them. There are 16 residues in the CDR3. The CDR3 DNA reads TGTGCCAGCGAACGGCTGAATATCGAGAATAATTCACCCCTCCACTTT. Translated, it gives CASERLNIENNSPLHF.

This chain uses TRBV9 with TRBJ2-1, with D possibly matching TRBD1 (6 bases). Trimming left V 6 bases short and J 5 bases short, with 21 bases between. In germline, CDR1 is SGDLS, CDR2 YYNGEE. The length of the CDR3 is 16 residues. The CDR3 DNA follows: TGTGCCAGCAACGATGGACAGACCAATCCTAACAATGAGCAGTTCTTC. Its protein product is CASNDGQTNPNNEQFF.

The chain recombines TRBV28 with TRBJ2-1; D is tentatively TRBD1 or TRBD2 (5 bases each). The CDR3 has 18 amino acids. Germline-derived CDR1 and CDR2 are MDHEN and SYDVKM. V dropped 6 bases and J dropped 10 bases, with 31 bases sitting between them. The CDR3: CASSLRSSSLLAGSEQFF. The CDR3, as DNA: TGTGCCAGCAGCCTCAGATCCTCTAGCCTGCTGGCAGGGAGCGAGCAGTTCTTC.

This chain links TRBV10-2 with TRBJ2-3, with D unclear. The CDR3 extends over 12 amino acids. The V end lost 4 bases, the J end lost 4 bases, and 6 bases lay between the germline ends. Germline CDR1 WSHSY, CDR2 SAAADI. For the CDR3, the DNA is TGCGCCAGCAGTGTAGGCGCAGATACGCAGTATTTT. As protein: CASSVGADTQYF.

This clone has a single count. The CDR3: CASSPPGLEKETQYF. Written as DNA, the CDR3 is TGTGCCAGCTCACCACCGGGACTAGAAAAAGAGACCCAGTACTTC. The chain has TRBV18 and TRBJ2-5; 8 bases fit TRBD2. CDR1 is KGHSH and CDR2 is LQKENI in the germline V gene. The CDR3 contains 15 residues. The V segment lost 0 bases and the J segment 3 bases; nucleotides outside the gene matches: 3.

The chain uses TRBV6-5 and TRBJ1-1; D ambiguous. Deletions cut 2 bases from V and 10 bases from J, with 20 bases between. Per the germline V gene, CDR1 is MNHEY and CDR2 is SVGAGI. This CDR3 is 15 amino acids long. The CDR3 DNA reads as TGTGCCAGCAGTTACGATCTAATGGACCGGGAGGGAGCTTTCTTT. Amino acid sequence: CASSYDLMDREGAFF.

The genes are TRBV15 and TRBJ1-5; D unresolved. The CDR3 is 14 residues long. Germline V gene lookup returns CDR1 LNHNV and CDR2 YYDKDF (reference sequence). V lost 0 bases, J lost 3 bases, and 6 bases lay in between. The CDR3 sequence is CATSRDNLNQPQHF. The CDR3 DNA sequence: TGTGCCACCAGCAGAGATAATCTCAATCAGCCCCAGCATTTT.

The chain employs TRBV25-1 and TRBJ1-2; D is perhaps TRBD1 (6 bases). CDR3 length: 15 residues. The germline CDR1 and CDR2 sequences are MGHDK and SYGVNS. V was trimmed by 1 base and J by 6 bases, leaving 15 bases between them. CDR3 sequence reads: CASSESVGGFDGYTF. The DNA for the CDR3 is TGTGCCAGCAGTGAATCTGTAGGGGGGTTCGATGGCTACACCTTC.

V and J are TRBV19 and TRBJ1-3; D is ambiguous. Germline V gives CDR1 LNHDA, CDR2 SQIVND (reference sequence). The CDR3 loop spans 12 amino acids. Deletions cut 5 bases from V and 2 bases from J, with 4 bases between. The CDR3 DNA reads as TGTGCCAGTAGTCCGGCTGGAAACACCATATATTTT. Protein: CASSPAGNTIYF. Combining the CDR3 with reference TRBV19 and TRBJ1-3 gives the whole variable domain DGGITQSPKYLFRKEGQNVTLSCEQNLNHDAMYWYRQDPGQGLRLIYYSQIVNDFQKGDIAEGYSVSREKKESFPLTVTSAQKNPTAFYLCASSPAGNTIYFGEGSWLTVV.

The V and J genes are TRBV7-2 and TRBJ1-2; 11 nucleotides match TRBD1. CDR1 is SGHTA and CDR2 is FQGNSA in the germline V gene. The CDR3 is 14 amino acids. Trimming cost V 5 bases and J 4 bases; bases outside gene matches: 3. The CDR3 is CASSRTGGGYGYTF. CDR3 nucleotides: TGTGCCAGCAGCCGGACAGGGGGCGGCTATGGCTACACCTTC.

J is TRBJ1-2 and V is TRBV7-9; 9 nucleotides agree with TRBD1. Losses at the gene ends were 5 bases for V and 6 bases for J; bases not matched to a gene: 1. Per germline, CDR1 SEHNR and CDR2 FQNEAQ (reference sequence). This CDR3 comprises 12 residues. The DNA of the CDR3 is TGTGCCAGCAGCGGGACAGGGAATGGCTACACCTTC. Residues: CASSGTGNGYTF.

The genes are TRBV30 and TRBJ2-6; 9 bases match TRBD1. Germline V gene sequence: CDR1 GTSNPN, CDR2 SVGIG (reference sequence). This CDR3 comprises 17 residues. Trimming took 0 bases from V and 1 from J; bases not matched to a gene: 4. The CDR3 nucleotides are TGTGCCTGGAGTGTGGGGACAGGGACGTCTGGGGCCAACGTCCTGACTTTC. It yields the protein CAWSVGTGTSGANVLTF.